The present TCR beta chain was sequenced within a study of blood T cell repertoires in COVID-19. Study-level information: From T cells, B-cell-depleted T cells, or PBMCs came the material, which was cDNA or gDNA.

The table came from immunoSEQ multiplex PCR; TCRdb's copy has only in-frame clones and leaves some out. Of approximately 110,000 clones detected, roughly 84% appear once; the ten largest clones hold about 2%. From germline, CDR1 is WNHNN and CDR2 SYGVQD (reference sequence). This CDR3 has 12 amino acids. V gave up 6 bases and J gave up 5 bases, with 7 bases separating them. Input material: peripheral blood. The J gene is TRBJ2-2, the V gene TRBV10-1, with D hard to call. The sequence was collected from a human donor in a cohort sampled during active COVID-19. The CDR3 DNA follows: TGCGCCAGCAGGGCAGAAACCGGGGAGCTGTTTTTT. Protein sequence: CASRAETGELFF.